This record concerns one TCR beta chain sequence. The CDR3 spans 14 residues. Germline trimming cut 2 bases from V and 6 bases from J; bases unmatched to any gene: 7. Germline CDR1 reads SGDLS; CDR2 reads YYNGEE. The assay was immunoSEQ multiplex PCR, and TCRdb's table has in-frame clones only and misses some. The top ten clones hold about 15% of a sample with roughly 43,000 clones, around 86% of them seen once. The data originate from a study of blood T cell repertoires in COVID-19. Sequencing input: peripheral blood. The receptor was isolated from a human donor in a cohort sampled during active COVID-19. The genes are TRBV9 and TRBJ2-7, with 8 bases matching TRBD1. CDR3 nucleotides: TGTGCCAGCAGCGTCGGACAGGGACAGCGCGAGCAGTACTTC. It specifies CASSVGQGQREQYF.